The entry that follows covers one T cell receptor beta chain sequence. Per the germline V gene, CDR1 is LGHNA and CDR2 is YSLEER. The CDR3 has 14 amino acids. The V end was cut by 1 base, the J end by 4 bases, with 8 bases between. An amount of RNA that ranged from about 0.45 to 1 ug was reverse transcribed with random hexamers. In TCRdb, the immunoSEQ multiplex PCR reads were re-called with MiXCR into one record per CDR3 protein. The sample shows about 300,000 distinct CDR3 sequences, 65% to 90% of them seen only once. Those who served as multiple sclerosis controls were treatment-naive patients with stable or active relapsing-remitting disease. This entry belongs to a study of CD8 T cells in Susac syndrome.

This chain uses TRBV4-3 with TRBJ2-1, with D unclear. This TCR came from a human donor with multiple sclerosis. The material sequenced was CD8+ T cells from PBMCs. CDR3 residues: CASSQGGSYNEQFF. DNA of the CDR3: TGCGCCAGCAGCCAAGGTGGCAGTTACAATGAGCAGTTCTTC.